This T cell receptor (beta chain) emerged from a study of blood T cells in healthy people across ages. The study's findings and limits: Changes seen in expanded clonotypes were possibly confounded by donor CMV status left unknown. The study found TCR beta diversity correlated strongly with naive T cell percentage.

Germline lookup yields CDR1 MNHEY and CDR2 SVGAGI. The CDR3 sequence is 14 residues long. A second PCR, run for about 6 to 11 cycles, used a sample-barcoded 5' primer plus a J-beta primer mix. A single record per CDR3 protein comes from TCRdb applying MiXCR to the 5' RACE reads. The table lists 750,000 to 950,000 distinct CDR3 sequences, more than 25% of them singletons. In this sample, this clonotype turned up a few times. Its cognate antigen is unknown. A read error may account for a junction end that differs from germline. The data also belong to a second study, concerning T cells of mothers and their children.

This receptor was obtained from a boy between 10 and 17 years old in good health. Sequenced: blood. This chain joins TRBV6-5 and TRBJ2-5; maybe TRBD1 (5 bases). The CDR3 DNA follows: TGTGCCGGCAGTTCATCAGGGTCGCAAGAGACCCAGTACTTC. Protein product: CAGSSSGSQETQYF.